This is a list of T cell receptor beta chains from one sample in a study of blood T cell repertoires in COVID-19. Sequencing was performed with immunoSEQ multiplex PCR; in TCRdb, only in-frame clones are kept and a portion is missing. This sample carries roughly 160,000 clones, about 88% of them seen once, and the ten largest clones take around 5%. Sequenced: peripheral blood. The receptors here all came from a woman aged 50 to 65 with COVID-19, enrolled during active disease. Both conserved end residues are part of each CDR3. D genes are given only for firm matches. The size field is filled for only some rows; it gives once, few, many or a size class.

clone_size j_call d_call v_call cdr3_aa cdr3_nt
- TRBJ2-3 - TRBV6-5 CASSRGRVDTQYF TGTGCCAGCAGTAGGGGGAGGGTAGATACGCAGTATTTT
few TRBJ2-7 TRBD1 TRBV4-2 CASSQDRDRGTYEQYF TGTGCCAGCAGCCAAGACCGGGACAGGGGCACCTACGAGCAGTACTTC
- TRBJ1-3 TRBD1 TRBV7-2 CASSLGQGTGNTIYF TGTGCCAGCAGCTTAGGACAGGGAACTGGAAACACCATATATTTT
- TRBJ2-1 - TRBV11-2 CASSLLEGPSSYNEQFF TGTGCCAGCAGCTTATTGGAGGGGCCGAGCTCCTACAATGAGCAGTTCTTC
- TRBJ2-6 - TRBV19 CASSIVRGSGANVLTF TGTGCCAGTAGTATAGTACGGGGCTCTGGGGCCAACGTCCTGACTTTC
once TRBJ2-1 TRBD1 TRBV7-9 CASSLAGGQGADEQFF TGTGCCAGCAGCTTAGCGGGGGGACAGGGGGCCGATGAGCAGTTCTTC
- TRBJ1-1 - TRBV19 CASSIQRGSEAFF TGTGCCAGTAGTATTCAGAGGGGGAGTGAAGCTTTCTTT
- TRBJ2-3 TRBD1 TRBV6-5 CASGTGGGDTQYF TGTGCCAGCGGCACAGGGGGTGGTGATACGCAGTATTTT
- TRBJ1-5 - TRBV11-2 CASSLGRVGNQPQHF TGTGCCAGCAGCTTAGGCAGGGTCGGGAATCAGCCCCAGCATTTT
few TRBJ2-3 - TRBV6-5 CASTISVSTDTQYF TGTGCCAGCACTATATCCGTGAGCACAGATACGCAGTATTTT
once TRBJ2-1 - TRBV7-2 CASSRSPGDEQFF TGTGCCAGCAGCCGCTCACCAGGGGATGAGCAGTTCTTC
- TRBJ1-2 TRBD1 TRBV24-1 CATSLRGSGGYTF TGTGCCACCAGCCTCAGGGGGAGTGGAGGCTACACCTTC
- TRBJ2-2 - TRBV29-1 CSVGGSSVANTGELFF TGCAGCGTTGGGGGAAGTAGCGTGGCGAACACCGGGGAGCTGTTTTTT
- TRBJ1-1 - TRBV7-6 CASSLGQGLRTEAFF TGTGCCAGCAGCTTAGGTCAGGGCTTGCGGACTGAAGCTTTCTTT
- TRBJ2-3 TRBD1 TRBV24-1 CATSDRTGGTDTQYF TGTGCCACCAGTGACCGGACAGGGGGAACAGATACGCAGTATTTT
- TRBJ2-7 - TRBV5-4 CASSSSHEQYF TGTGCCAGCAGCTCCTCCCACGAGCAGTACTTC
few TRBJ2-1 TRBD2 TRBV11-2 CASSQRGGPNEQFF TGTGCCAGCAGCCAACGGGGGGGCCCCAATGAGCAGTTCTTC
once TRBJ2-3 TRBD2 TRBV7-9 CASRSPGLATDTQYF TGTGCCAGCAGGTCCCCGGGACTAGCGACAGATACGCAGTATTTT
- TRBJ2-1 TRBD1 TRBV19 CASRKDRGTYNEQFF TGTGCCAGTAGGAAGGACAGGGGGACCTACAATGAGCAGTTCTTC
- TRBJ1-5 TRBD1 TRBV18 CASSRGQVYQPQHF TGTGCCAGCTCCCGCGGACAGGTCTATCAGCCCCAGCATTTT
- TRBJ2-3 TRBD2 TRBV3-1/TRBV3-2 CASRRTSGTDTQYF TGTGCCAGCAGACGGACTAGCGGTACAGATACGCAGTATTTT
- TRBJ2-5 - TRBV5-1 CASSLGADETQYF TGCGCCAGCAGCTTGGGGGCAGATGAGACCCAGTACTTC
- TRBJ1-2 - TRBV28 CASTLDSSYGYTF TGTGCCAGCACCTTGGACAGTTCCTATGGCTACACCTTC